Below, one TCR beta chain is given with its context. This clone showed up just a few times. It has no known antigen specificity. No clone much larger than this one lies a single base away; base qualities are absent. The data were taken from a study of blood T cell repertoires in COVID-19 (dated by TCRdb to between 2020 and 2021). In terms of the full investigation: Samples covering the acute and convalescent phases of COVID-19 were provided by collaborators in the United States, Italy and Spain. The prospective study material was composed of cDNA or gDNA derived from T cells, B-cell-depleted T cells, or PBMCs. Subjects who had been exposed to COVID-19, were actively infected with it, or had recovered from it provided the deeply sampled blood TCRbeta repertoires that made up the dataset. A freely available public database, intended as a resource for researchers studying the immune response to SARS-CoV-2, is where the repertoires were released. The samples were drawn from two sources: the first 160 participants of the ongoing ImmuneRACE study, and 1,254 subjects contributed by 6 global collaborators. Sample metadata almost always included a de-identified subject ID, COVID-19 status, age in years and sex. Where HLA class I and class II types were available, the types were taken from metadata supplied by the sample provider, not from assay-based typing.

TCRbeta CDR3 regions were amplified from genomic DNA by means of the immunoSEQ Assay, a bias-controlled multiplex PCR. The original pipeline was this. The number of nucleated cells in each sample was estimated by amplification of reference gene primers within the assay. To quantify the absolute abundance of each unique TCRbeta CDR3 rearrangement, sequence reads were collapsed and filtered. For each sample, productive Simpson clonality was calculated by taking the square root of Simpson's diversity index across productive rearrangements. The source is immuneACCESS, and TCRdb retained only in-frame sequences with V and J called. Part of the clones is not carried over; for the studies checked, unresolved V genes explain less than half of this, and the remainder is unexplained. That table is the source of V, J and clone size, and D and trimming were worked out from the DNA. A total of approximately 170,000 clones appear in this sample, approximately 87% of them only once. The top ten clonotypes cover roughly 4% of the sample.

V loses 7 bases, J loses 0 bases, and the germline ends lie 13 bases apart. The CDR3 sequence holds 15 residues, the cysteine and phenylalanine included. Kept here is only the CDR3 DNA, which spans 45 bases and is read in frame from base 1. The germline V gene specifies MDHEN as CDR1 and SYDVKM as CDR2. Collaborating institutions collected whole blood in K2EDTA tubes following their own protocols. For TCRbeta analysis, collaborator samples were shipped as frozen whole blood, as isolated PBMCs, or as DNA extracted from either sample type. Study-wide conclusions, independent of this receptor: How much clinical and demographic metadata was included differed by source and by participant, and the metadata was provided uncurated.

Sequencing input: peripheral blood. The receptor was isolated from a woman between 65 and 79 years old with acute or convalescent COVID-19. The rearranged chain carries TRBV28 and TRBJ1-5, with the D gene not confidently named. CDR3 loop: CASMQVHSSNQPQHF. The sequence in DNA is TGTGCCAGCATGCAGGTCCACTCTAGCAATCAGCCCCAGCATTTT.